This record looks at one T cell receptor beta chain sequence and its context. Its antigen is undetermined. The missing conserved phenylalanine or tryptophan at the end of this CDR3 makes a read error likely. The DNA is left out, because the CDR3 cannot be placed on it with certainty; the CDR3 is given as TCRdb lists it. The library came from three nested PCR rounds adapted from ARM-PCR protocols. TCRdb passed the multiplex PCR reads through MiXCR, listing each CDR3 protein once. Among approximately 90,000 distinct CDR3 sequences listed, roughly 70% were seen once. This entry comes from a study of tumor and adjacent non-tumor tissue in lung cancer. General study points: Top 100 clones took a larger repertoire share in normal lung. TCR diversity was significantly greater in tumor than normal lung tissue.

14 amino acids form the CDR3, both terminal residues included. Germline CDR1 reads LGHNA; CDR2 reads YNFKEQ. This sample's RNA came from whole unsorted tissue. The source is a man in his fifties or sixties with non-small cell lung cancer. The sample was lung tumor tissue. The chain couples TRBV4-2 to TRBJ1-6. The CDR3 region is CASSQGHTDSPIHL.